This T cell receptor (beta chain) was sequenced for a study of T cells in Graves' hyperthyroidism and ophthalmopathy. About the study: Peripheral blood collection took place at initial diagnosis, before any treatment. Study-wide points: In the blood, most expanded thyroid clonotypes above 0.001 appeared as well.

Hyperthyroidism was newly diagnosed in patients aged 18 to 65 (duration under 2 months). The source of the PBMCs was less than 12 ml of fresh peripheral blood. This clonotype was detected only a few times. Its target is not known. The CDR3 is 15 amino acids. J was trimmed by 8 bases and V by 1 base; bases with no gene match: 7. Amplified TCR beta CDR3 regions derived from RNA transcripts. The HTBI set primed first-round TCR CDR3 RT-PCR. TCRdb re-derived calls from the multiplex PCR reads in MiXCR, one entry per CDR3 protein. Here the sample spans around 380,000 distinct CDR3 sequences, approximately 12% being singletons.

The chain recombines TRBV12-3 or TRBV12-4 with TRBJ2-1; 8 nucleotides agree with TRBD2. The sequencing input was blood. The sequence came from a man younger than 40 with Graves' hyperthyroidism that later progressed to Graves' ophthalmopathy. The CDR3 is CASSLGTGGLDEQFF. The CDR3 DNA reads TGTGCCAGCAGTTTAGGAACGGGGGGGCTGGATGAGCAGTTCTTC.